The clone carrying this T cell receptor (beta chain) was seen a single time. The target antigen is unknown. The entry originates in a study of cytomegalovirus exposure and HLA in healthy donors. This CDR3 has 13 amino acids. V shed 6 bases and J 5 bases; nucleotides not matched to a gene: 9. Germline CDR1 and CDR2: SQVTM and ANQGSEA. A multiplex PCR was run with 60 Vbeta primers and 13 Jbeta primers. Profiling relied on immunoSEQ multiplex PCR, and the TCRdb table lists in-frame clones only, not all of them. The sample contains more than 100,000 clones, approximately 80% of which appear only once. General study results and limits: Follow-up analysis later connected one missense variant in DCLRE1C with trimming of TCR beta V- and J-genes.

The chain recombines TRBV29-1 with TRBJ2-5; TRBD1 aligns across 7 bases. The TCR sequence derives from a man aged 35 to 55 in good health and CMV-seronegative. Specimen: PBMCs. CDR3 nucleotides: TGCAGCGTGGCAAAGACAGGGTACGAGACCCAGTACTTC. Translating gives CSVAKTGYETQYF.